These 15 T cell receptor delta chains were all obtained from the same sample, sequenced in a study of γδ T cells in repeated Plasmodium falciparum infection. Flow sorting of PBMC yielded separate Vgamma9/Vdelta2+ and Vdelta2-negative gammadelta T cell populations for bulk repertoire analysis. TCRdb called clones anew from the multiplex PCR reads with CATT. The sample lists approximately 90,000 delta-chain clones, 0.75% to 1% occurring once. The source material was gamma-delta T cells from blood. These receptors originate from a pool of human donors (malaria-infected and uninfected, not separated).

This clone was observed a few times. TCRdb's entry gives the protein of a much larger clone, which mismatches this DNA's translation at residue 9, likely from a read error; the protein reported here is translated from the DNA. The gene calls are TRDV2 and TRDJ1; D may correspond to TRDD2 or TRDD3 (5 bases each). Assignment of the J gene here rests on matching the DNA to germline, because TCRdb gives none. This CDR3 is built from 17 residues. Germline values: CDR1 GEAIGNYY, CDR2 EKD. V lost 3 bases and J 2 bases, leaving 21 bases between the germline ends. The DNA for the CDR3 is TGTGCCTGTGACTCCGTCCTATCATGGGGAACGACCGATAAACTCATCTTT. Amino acid sequence: CACDSVLSWGTTDKLIF.

Comment on this clone: The TCRdb record carries a much larger clone's protein, which differs from this DNA's translation at residue 4; a read error is the likely cause, and the protein listed here is the DNA translation. This chain links TRDV1 with TRDJ1; D is possibly TRDD2 (5 bases). With 7 bases removed from V and 4 bases from J, the gap between germline ends came to 43 bases. Germline assignment: CDR1 TSWWSYY and CDR2 QGS. The CDR3 contains 23 residues. CDR3: CALENPLGPRPHLVNYPSDKLIF. CDR3 DNA sequence: TGTGCTCTTGAGAACCCCCTAGGTCCTAGACCCCATCTGGTGAACTATCCCAGCGATAAACTCATCTTT.

This clone was seen only a few times. TCRdb has a much larger clone's protein, which differs at residue 21 from the translation of this DNA, likely because of a read error; what is shown is the protein translated from the DNA. The V segment is TRDV1, and no J call was made; TRDD3 is taken as the D call from the table, unchecked against the DNA. CDR1 TSWWSYY and CDR2 QGS come from the germline V gene. This CDR3 is 23 amino acids long. The CDR3 DNA reads as TGTGCTCTTGGGGAACTAGGTAAGGGCTTGGACGTTCACTGGGGGATCTACACCGATAAACCCATCTTT. It encodes CALGELGKGLDVHWGIYTDKPIF.

With respect to this clone: The protein TCRdb lists belongs to a much larger clone and differs from this DNA's translation at residues 10 and 12, which points to a read error; the protein shown is made from the DNA. The V and J genes are TRDV1 and TRDJ1; D is unclear. The J gene was missing in TCRdb and was found by matching the end of the DNA to germline. CDR1 is TSWWSYY, CDR2 QGS, per germline. The ends were cut back, 6 bases at V and 0 bases at J, with 26 bases in the middle. The CDR3 loop spans 19 amino acids. The CDR3: CALGRPLVGAKSYTDKLIF. In nucleotides, the CDR3 is TGTGCTCTTGGTCGTCCCCTTGTCGGGGCCAAATCTTACACCGATAAACTCATCTTT.

The table lists this clone with a few counts. Translating this DNA gives a protein that differs at residue 7 from the TCRdb one, which belongs to a much larger clone; a read error is likely, and the protein shown is this translation. J is TRDJ1 and V is TRDV1; D perhaps matches TRDD3 (6 bases). Germline matching of the DNA provided the J gene here, since TCRdb leaves it blank. Per germline, CDR1 TSWWSYY and CDR2 QGS. This CDR3 spans 17 amino acids. V was pared by 2 bases and J by 6 bases, with 22 bases between. The CDR3 sequence: CALGETPPLYWENKLIF. CDR3 sequence (DNA): TGTGCTCTTGGGGAAACTCCCCCATTGTACTGGGAGAATAAACTCATCTTT.

This clone was seen a handful of times. Since a far larger clone is one base different, this is likely a read error. This sample includes further DNA sequences coding for the same CDR3. The J gene is TRDJ1, the V gene TRDV2, with 7 bases matching TRDD3. No J segment appears in TCRdb, so it was assigned here by matching the sequence to germline. The J segment lost 0 bases and the V segment lost 0 bases, leaving 12 bases of the junction unmatched. Germline loops: CDR1 GEAIGNYY, CDR2 EKD. This CDR3 has 18 residues. The CDR3 loop reads CACDTGDWGIPDTDKLIF. DNA of the CDR3: TGTGCCTGTGACACCGGCGACTGGGGAATACCCGACACCGATAAACTCATCTTT.

This clone was picked up a small number of times. TCRdb's entry gives the protein of a much larger clone, which mismatches this DNA's translation at residue 13, likely from a read error; the protein reported here is translated from the DNA. V and J are TRDV2 and TRDJ1, with 10 bases identical to TRDD3. TCRdb supplies no J gene; here it was assigned by aligning the nucleotide sequence to germline. CDR1 is GEAIGNYY and CDR2 is EKD in the germline V gene. The CDR3 length is 16 residues. The CDR3 is CACDTGDTVSTDRLIF. The CDR3 DNA sequence: TGTGCCTGTGACACGGGGGATACGGTTTCTACCGATAGACTCATCTTT.

About this clone itself: The mismatch at residue 9 between this DNA's translation and the TCRdb protein of a much larger clone likely reflects a read error; the protein shown is translated from the DNA. J is TRDJ1 and V is TRDV1; no reliable D call. TCRdb lists no J gene, so it was determined here by aligning the DNA to germline. V was clipped by 2 bases and J by 1 base, with 11 bases between them. Germline lookup yields CDR1 TSWWSYY and CDR2 QGS. There are 15 residues in the CDR3. As DNA, the CDR3 is TGTGCTCTTGGGGAAAGGAAGCGTCCCACCGATAAACTCATCTTT. It yields the protein CALGERKRPTDKLIF.

Concerning this clone itself: The mismatch at residue 14 between this DNA's translation and the TCRdb protein of a much larger clone likely reflects a read error; the protein shown is translated from the DNA. The chain is built from TRDV1 and TRDJ1, with TRDD3 matching 9 bases. TCRdb carries no J gene annotation; the J gene was assigned here by matching the DNA with germline. This CDR3 region has 19 residues. With V trimmed by 1 base and J by 3 bases, 15 bases remained unmatched. The V gene's germline CDR1 is TSWWSYY and CDR2 QGS. The DNA for the CDR3 is TGTGCTCTTGGGGAACCCACTATTCTGGGGGATCTACCTCCCGATAAACTCATCTTT. It specifies CALGEPTILGDLPPDKLIF.

About this clone itself: The protein TCRdb gives is from a much larger clone and does not agree with this DNA's translation at residue 9, likely a read error; the protein shown here comes from the DNA. The chain uses TRDV2 and TRDJ1; D uncertain. The V and J ends lost 0 bases and 4 bases respectively, with 11 bases between them. Germline loops: CDR1 GEAIGNYY, CDR2 EKD. This CDR3 has 14 amino acids. The CDR3 sequence: CACDTLSYIDKLIF. The CDR3 bases are TGTGCCTGTGACACCCTTAGTTACATCGATAAACTCATCTTT.

Regarding this clone: A read error is likely here: a far larger clone is one base away. At the DNA level, this CDR3 is encoded by other sequences in the same sample as well. This chain joins TRDV2 and TRDJ1, with 9 bases that match TRDD3. TCRdb gives no J gene; it was assigned here by matching the DNA to germline. The CDR3 is 18 residues long. V lost 3 bases, J lost 4 bases, and 17 bases stayed unmatched. Germline loops: CDR1 GEAIGNYY, CDR2 EKD. CDR3 nucleotide sequence: TGTGCCTGTGACCCAGTACTGGGGGACCCTACCCCGAACGATAAACTCATCTTT. This codes for CACDPVLGDPTPNDKLIF.

This clone has only a few counts. The amino acid sequence in TCRdb belongs to a much larger clone and departs from this DNA's translation at residue 9, likely a sequencing read error; the sequence shown is translated from the DNA. The chain has TRDV2 and TRDJ1; unclear D gene. Here the J gene came from matching the DNA to germline, since TCRdb omits it. The CDR3 runs 12 residues. CDR1 and CDR2 (germline): GEAIGNYY, EKD. CDR3 sequence reads: CACDTGTDELIF. As DNA, the CDR3 is TGTGCCTGTGACACCGGAACCGATGAACTCATCTTT.

In the case of this clone: A far larger clone is a single base away, which makes a read error likely. The sample holds other DNA sequences that translate to the same CDR3. The V and J genes are TRDV2 and TRDJ4, with TRDD3 identical over 8 bases. No J gene was available from TCRdb, and it was assigned here by a germline match of the DNA. The CDR3 contains 16 residues. Germline CDR1 and CDR2: GEAIGNYY and EKD. The CDR3 loop is CACDTKAVGDTRPLIF. As DNA, the CDR3 is TGCGCCTGTGACACAAAGGCTGTCGGGGATACTAGACCCCTGATCTTT.

Remarks on this clone: It may be a read error: a sequence one base away is much more abundant. The chain carries TRDV1 and TRDJ1; perhaps D is TRDD2 or TRDD3 (5 bases each). No J gene was available from TCRdb, and it was assigned here by a germline match of the DNA. The CDR3 runs 17 residues. CDR1 is TSWWSYY, CDR2 QGS, per germline. Trimming took 2 bases from V and 3 from J, leaving 19 bases between them. The CDR3 here is CALGEGSLPGMSDKLIF. DNA for the CDR3: TGTGCTCTTGGGGAAGGGAGCCTACCTGGGATGTCCGATAAACTCATCTTT.

This clone was observed many times. The chain uses TRDV2 and TRDJ1; D ambiguous. TCRdb does not report a J gene; here it was assigned by matching the DNA to germline references. The CDR3 spans 19 residues. Trimming cost V 0 bases and J 2 bases, with 24 bases left between them. Germline V gene sequence: CDR1 GEAIGNYY, CDR2 EKD. CDR3 nucleotide sequence: TGTGCCTGTGACACCGTACCTATAAGCCCGCCAACCGAAACCGATAAACTCATCTTT. Protein product: CACDTVPISPPTETDKLIF.